A selection of T cell receptor beta chains follows, all from one sample in a study of T-cell memory formation after mild COVID-19. TCRdb re-derived calls from the 5' RACE reads in MiXCR, one entry per CDR3 protein. The sample holds some 200,000 distinct CDR3 sequences, 20% to 25% seen once. The specimen sequenced was PBMCs or a T cell subset sorted from them (not recorded which). The receptor set was obtained from an adult woman who had mild COVID-19 (a few samples of this study predate the infection). Cell type and time point are not known. CDR3s include the opening cysteine and the closing phenylalanine or tryptophan. D genes are given only for firm matches. Only part of the rows carry a size: once, few, many, or a class if the clone is expanded.

d_call: TRBD2; j_call: TRBJ2-1; clone_size: few; v_call: TRBV7-9; cdr3_aa: CASSLASGGPHNEQFF; cdr3_nt: TGTGCCAGCAGCTTAGCGTCGGGGGGGCCCCACAATGAGCAGTTCTTC
d_call: TRBD1; j_call: TRBJ2-6; clone_size: NA; v_call: TRBV13; cdr3_aa: CASSLASGTGVSGANVLTF; cdr3_nt: TGTGCCAGCAGCTTAGCCTCCGGGACAGGGGTCTCTGGGGCCAACGTCCTGACTTTC
d_call: NA; j_call: TRBJ2-1; clone_size: few; v_call: TRBV7-8; cdr3_aa: CASSFRDWGNEQFF; cdr3_nt: TGTGCCAGCAGCTTCCGGGACTGGGGGAATGAGCAGTTCTTC
d_call: TRBD1; j_call: TRBJ1-1; clone_size: few; v_call: TRBV5-1; cdr3_aa: CASSPGTGENTEAFF; cdr3_nt: TGCGCCAGCAGCCCCGGGACAGGGGAGAACACTGAAGCTTTCTTT
d_call: TRBD2; j_call: TRBJ2-1; clone_size: few; v_call: TRBV7-9; cdr3_aa: CASTSTSGNEQFF; cdr3_nt: TGTGCCAGCACCTCGACTAGCGGCAATGAGCAGTTCTTC
d_call: TRBD1; j_call: TRBJ1-3; clone_size: few; v_call: TRBV11-2; cdr3_aa: CASSPGTGVATIYF; cdr3_nt: TGTGCCAGCAGCCCAGGGACAGGGGTTGCCACCATATATTTT
d_call: NA; j_call: TRBJ2-7; clone_size: NA; v_call: TRBV9; cdr3_aa: CASSVGDSLILYEQYF; cdr3_nt: TGTGCCAGCAGCGTAGGCGACAGCCTCATCTTATACGAGCAGTACTTC
d_call: NA; j_call: TRBJ2-7; clone_size: NA; v_call: TRBV7-2; cdr3_aa: CASVQGGYEQYF; cdr3_nt: TGTGCCAGCGTCCAGGGGGGCTACGAGCAGTACTTC
d_call: NA; j_call: TRBJ1-1; clone_size: many; v_call: TRBV2; cdr3_aa: CASRGPTEAFF; cdr3_nt: TGTGCCAGCAGGGGGCCCACTGAAGCTTTCTTT
d_call: NA; j_call: TRBJ2-2; clone_size: NA; v_call: TRBV11-2; cdr3_aa: CASSLLSSGGELFF; cdr3_nt: TGTGCCAGCAGCTTACTTTCTTCCGGAGGGGAGCTGTTTTTT
d_call: TRBD1; j_call: TRBJ2-7; clone_size: NA; v_call: TRBV7-3; cdr3_aa: CASSSTGGGYEQYF; cdr3_nt: TGTGCCAGCAGCTCTACAGGGGGCGGGTACGAGCAGTACTTC
d_call: TRBD1; j_call: TRBJ2-7; clone_size: NA; v_call: TRBV5-4; cdr3_aa: CASSLPGQGFEEQYF; cdr3_nt: TGTGCCAGCAGCCTACCGGGACAGGGTTTTGAAGAGCAGTACTTC
d_call: TRBD1; j_call: TRBJ2-5; clone_size: few; v_call: TRBV12-3/TRBV12-4; cdr3_aa: CASSSATGGGKTQYF; cdr3_nt: TGTGCCAGCAGTTCCGCGACAGGGGGCGGGAAGACCCAGTACTTC
d_call: NA; j_call: TRBJ2-3; clone_size: few; v_call: TRBV5-1; cdr3_aa: CASSPPRGREADTQYF; cdr3_nt: TGCGCCAGCAGCCCCCCTAGGGGCAGGGAGGCAGATACGCAGTATTTT
d_call: TRBD2; j_call: TRBJ2-1; clone_size: NA; v_call: TRBV12-3/TRBV12-4; cdr3_aa: CASSLGGEGSNEQFF; cdr3_nt: TGTGCCAGCAGTTTAGGCGGGGAGGGGTCTAATGAGCAGTTCTTC
d_call: NA; j_call: TRBJ2-7; clone_size: NA; v_call: TRBV21-1; cdr3_aa: CASSNPRRLAGGIYEQYF; cdr3_nt: TGTGCCAGCAGCAACCCGCGGCGACTAGCGGGAGGGATCTACGAGCAGTACTTC
d_call: NA; j_call: TRBJ2-3; clone_size: few; v_call: TRBV7-2; cdr3_aa: CASSSMGGNTDTQYF; cdr3_nt: TGTGCCAGCAGCTCTATGGGCGGGAATACAGATACGCAGTATTTT
d_call: NA; j_call: TRBJ2-7; clone_size: NA; v_call: TRBV20-1; cdr3_aa: CSASGGGYEQYF; cdr3_nt: TGCAGTGCTAGTGGAGGAGGCTACGAGCAGTACTTC
d_call: NA; j_call: TRBJ2-1; clone_size: NA; v_call: TRBV11-2; cdr3_aa: CASSFRGHEQFF; cdr3_nt: TGTGCCAGCAGCTTTCGGGGGCATGAGCAGTTCTTC
d_call: NA; j_call: TRBJ2-3; clone_size: NA; v_call: TRBV6-5; cdr3_aa: CASSYSDSQYTDTQYF; cdr3_nt: TGTGCCAGCAGTTACTCGGACTCCCAGTACACAGATACGCAGTATTTT
d_call: TRBD2; j_call: TRBJ2-7; clone_size: few; v_call: TRBV3-1; cdr3_aa: CATASGTGYEQYF; cdr3_nt: TGTGCCACCGCTAGCGGCACTGGCTACGAGCAGTACTTC
d_call: TRBD2; j_call: TRBJ2-2; clone_size: few; v_call: TRBV12-3/TRBV12-4; cdr3_aa: CASSFPSTSGVSNTGELFF; cdr3_nt: TGTGCCAGCAGTTTCCCCTCAACTAGCGGGGTTTCGAACACCGGGGAGCTGTTTTTT
d_call: TRBD1; j_call: TRBJ1-1; clone_size: few; v_call: TRBV9; cdr3_aa: CASSASTGVYPAFF; cdr3_nt: TGTGCCAGCAGCGCCAGTACAGGGGTCTATCCAGCTTTCTTT
d_call: NA; j_call: TRBJ2-2; clone_size: NA; v_call: TRBV24-1; cdr3_aa: CATSYRRDTGELFF; cdr3_nt: TGTGCCACCAGCTACAGGCGAGACACCGGGGAGCTGTTTTTT
d_call: NA; j_call: TRBJ2-1; clone_size: NA; v_call: TRBV5-5; cdr3_aa: CASSLRGWAGSNEQFF; cdr3_nt: TGTGCCAGCAGCTTGAGAGGATGGGCAGGCTCCAATGAGCAGTTCTTC
d_call: NA; j_call: TRBJ2-7; clone_size: few; v_call: TRBV14; cdr3_aa: CASASSYEQYF; cdr3_nt: TGTGCCAGCGCATCGTCCTACGAGCAGTACTTC
d_call: NA; j_call: TRBJ2-2; clone_size: once; v_call: TRBV7-8; cdr3_aa: CASSLALGASTGELFF; cdr3_nt: TGTGCCAGCAGCTTAGCGCTGGGGGCCTCCACCGGGGAGCTGTTTTTT
d_call: NA; j_call: TRBJ2-6; clone_size: few; v_call: TRBV21-1; cdr3_aa: CASSRRQANSGANVLTF; cdr3_nt: TGTGCCAGCAGTAGGAGACAGGCGAACTCTGGGGCCAACGTCCTGACTTTC
d_call: TRBD1; j_call: TRBJ2-4; clone_size: NA; v_call: TRBV27; cdr3_aa: CASSPLTGGAYIQYF; cdr3_nt: TGTGCCAGCAGTCCCCTGACAGGGGGCGCATACATTCAGTACTTC
d_call: NA; j_call: TRBJ1-1; clone_size: few; v_call: TRBV20-1; cdr3_aa: CSARTVKTEAFF; cdr3_nt: TGCAGTGCCCGGACAGTCAAAACTGAAGCTTTCTTT
d_call: NA; j_call: TRBJ1-4; clone_size: few; v_call: TRBV2; cdr3_aa: CASSESVEAFEKLFF; cdr3_nt: TGTGCCAGCAGTGAATCAGTGGAGGCGTTTGAAAAACTGTTTTTT
d_call: NA; j_call: TRBJ2-5; clone_size: few; v_call: TRBV12-3/TRBV12-4; cdr3_aa: CASSWTVVRETQYF; cdr3_nt: TGTGCCAGCAGTTGGACCGTTGTCCGGGAGACCCAGTACTTC
d_call: NA; j_call: TRBJ1-1; clone_size: NA; v_call: TRBV7-9; cdr3_aa: CASSLASGVTEAFF; cdr3_nt: TGTGCCAGCAGCTTAGCGTCGGGTGTCACTGAAGCTTTCTTT
d_call: TRBD2; j_call: TRBJ2-1; clone_size: NA; v_call: TRBV20-1; cdr3_aa: CSVPRMAGEIYNEQFF; cdr3_nt: TGTAGTGTCCCAAGGATGGCGGGAGAGATCTACAATGAGCAGTTCTTC
d_call: TRBD1; j_call: TRBJ1-1; clone_size: many; v_call: TRBV20-1; cdr3_aa: CSARDMDRSGELNTEAFF; cdr3_nt: TGCAGTGCTAGAGATATGGACAGGTCGGGCGAATTGAACACTGAAGCTTTCTTT
d_call: NA; j_call: TRBJ2-1; clone_size: NA; v_call: TRBV7-2; cdr3_aa: CASSPFDRNEQFF; cdr3_nt: TGTGCCAGCAGCCCCTTCGACAGGAATGAGCAGTTCTTC
d_call: NA; j_call: TRBJ2-1; clone_size: few; v_call: TRBV12-3/TRBV12-4; cdr3_aa: CASSRPPKTRTELNEQFF; cdr3_nt: TGTGCCAGCAGTCGCCCCCCAAAGACACGGACGGAGCTAAATGAGCAGTTCTTC
d_call: TRBD1; j_call: TRBJ2-7; clone_size: few; v_call: TRBV4-3; cdr3_aa: CASSPQLGQGSYEQYF; cdr3_nt: TGCGCCAGCAGCCCCCAATTGGGACAGGGGAGCTACGAGCAGTACTTC
d_call: TRBD1; j_call: TRBJ2-7; clone_size: few; v_call: TRBV7-2; cdr3_aa: CASSLGGTGISYEQYF; cdr3_nt: TGTGCCAGCAGCTTAGGGGGGACAGGGATCTCCTACGAGCAGTACTTC
d_call: NA; j_call: TRBJ2-7; clone_size: few; v_call: TRBV12-3/TRBV12-4; cdr3_aa: CASSFLVYEQYF; cdr3_nt: TGTGCCAGCAGTTTCCTAGTCTACGAGCAGTACTTC
d_call: NA; j_call: TRBJ2-7; clone_size: NA; v_call: TRBV6-2/TRBV6-3; cdr3_aa: CASSIPRTAGYEQYF; cdr3_nt: TGTGCCAGCAGTATTCCGCGGACAGCCGGCTACGAGCAGTACTTC
d_call: NA; j_call: TRBJ2-1; clone_size: NA; v_call: TRBV2; cdr3_aa: CASIRQTYNEQFF; cdr3_nt: TGTGCCAGCATTCGGCAGACGTACAATGAGCAGTTCTTC
d_call: NA; j_call: TRBJ2-2; clone_size: NA; v_call: TRBV27; cdr3_aa: CASSFVVTGELFF; cdr3_nt: TGTGCCAGCAGTTTTGTAGTCACCGGGGAGCTGTTTTTT
d_call: TRBD2; j_call: TRBJ2-7; clone_size: NA; v_call: TRBV7-8; cdr3_aa: CASRVAGAGEQYF; cdr3_nt: TGTGCCAGCAGAGTAGCGGGGGCGGGAGAGCAGTACTTC
d_call: NA; j_call: TRBJ2-7; clone_size: NA; v_call: TRBV14; cdr3_aa: CASSQGWGEPSYEQYF; cdr3_nt: TGTGCCAGCAGCCAAGGATGGGGGGAACCCTCCTACGAGCAGTACTTC
d_call: NA; j_call: TRBJ1-5; clone_size: few; v_call: TRBV6-5; cdr3_aa: CASSQTDRLPQHF; cdr3_nt: TGTGCCAGCAGTCAAACCGATAGATTACCCCAGCATTTT